This TCR beta chain appears in the sequencing data of a study of blood T cell repertoires in COVID-19. Study context: Material from acute and convalescent COVID-19 was sourced from the United States, Italy and Spain.

The CDR3 covers 16 residues. The germline V gene encodes CDR1 MGHRA and CDR2 YSYEKL. V dropped 1 base and J dropped 3 bases, with 13 bases sitting between them. In its sample, this clone was seen a few times. As processed by the authors: Amplification from reference gene primers served as the basis for estimated nucleated cell counts. Only in-frame clones appear in the TCRdb table, and some are missing; sequencing was by immunoSEQ multiplex PCR. That table supplies the V and J calls and clone size; D and trimming were determined from the DNA. Of some 50,000 clones listed, approximately 85% are singletons.

What was sequenced was peripheral blood. The TCR was taken from a human donor in a cohort sampled during active COVID-19. This chain uses TRBV4-1 with TRBJ1-5, with D perhaps matching TRBD1 (6 bases). The CDR3 spells CASSQVRGGNNQPQHF. CDR3 DNA: TGCGCCAGCAGCCAAGTGCGAGGGGGAAACAATCAGCCCCAGCATTTT.